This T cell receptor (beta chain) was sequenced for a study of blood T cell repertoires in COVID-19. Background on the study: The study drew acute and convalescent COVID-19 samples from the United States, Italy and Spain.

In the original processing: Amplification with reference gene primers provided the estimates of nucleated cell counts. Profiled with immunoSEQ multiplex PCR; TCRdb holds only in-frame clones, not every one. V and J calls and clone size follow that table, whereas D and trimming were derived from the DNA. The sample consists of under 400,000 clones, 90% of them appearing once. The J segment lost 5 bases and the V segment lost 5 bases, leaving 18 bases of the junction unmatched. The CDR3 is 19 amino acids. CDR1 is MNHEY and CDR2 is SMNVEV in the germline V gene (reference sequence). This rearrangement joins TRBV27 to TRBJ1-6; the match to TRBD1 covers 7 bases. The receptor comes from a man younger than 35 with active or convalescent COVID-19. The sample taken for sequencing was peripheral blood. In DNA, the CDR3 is TGTGCCAGCAGTAGGAGGGGGTGGTACGGGACAGTCGATAATTCACCCCTCCACTTT. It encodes CASSRRGWYGTVDNSPLHF.